What follows are 19 T cell receptor beta chains derived from one specimen sequenced in a study of T cells in Graves' hyperthyroidism and ophthalmopathy. TCR beta CDR3 region amplification was performed from RNA transcripts. Researchers ran a first-round RT-PCR on the TCR CDR3 using the HTBI primer set. TCRdb reprocessed the multiplex PCR reads via MiXCR and lists one record per CDR3 protein. The repertoire consists of fewer than 400,000 distinct CDR3 sequences, with 15% to 18% occurring once and the leading ten covering about a quarter. The sample comprised blood. These receptors came from a woman younger than 30 with Graves' hyperthyroidism that later progressed to Graves' ophthalmopathy.

This clonotype showed up many times. V is TRBV10-3 and J is TRBJ2-4; 9 positions match TRBD2. The CDR3 extends over 19 amino acids. The trim removed 2 bases at V and 3 bases at J, leaving 14 bases unmatched. Germline CDR1 is ENHRY and CDR2 is SYGVKD. The CDR3 DNA reads as TGTGCCATCAGTGAGGGTTGGGTAACTAGCGGGTTCCGCAAAAACATTCAGTACTTC. It translates to CAISEGWVTSGFRKNIQYF.

CDR3: CASVGDRNYGYTF. For the CDR3, the DNA is TGTGCCAGCGTAGGGGACAGGAACTATGGCTACACCTTC. The chain recombines TRBV7-9 with TRBJ1-2; the match to TRBD1 covers 8 bases. The V and J ends lost 8 bases and 2 bases, in that order; junction bases with no gene match: 4. There are 13 residues in the CDR3. Looked up from germline, CDR1 is SEHNR and CDR2 is FQNEAQ (reference sequence).

With regard to this clonotype: At one of its ends the junction is not consistent with the germline gene, which may arise from a read error. J is TRBJ2-5 and V is TRBV7-9; the D gene could be TRBD1 or TRBD2 (6 bases each). CDR3 length equals 16 residues. CDR1 is SEHNR and CDR2 is FQNEAQ in the germline V gene (reference sequence). The CDR3 DNA follows: TGTGCCAGCAGCTTGGGGGCTAGCGCTCGGCAAGAGACCCAGCACTTC. This gives the protein CASSLGASARQETQHF. The full variable domain, completed using reference TRBV7-9 and TRBJ2-5, is DTGVSQNPRHKITKRGQNVTFRCDPISEHNRLYWYRQTLGQGPEFLTYFQNEAQLEKSRLLSDRFSAERPKGSFSTLEIQRTEQGDSAMYLCASSLGASARQETQHFGPGTRLLVL.

There are many counts of this clonotype. The chain joins TRBV5-1 to TRBJ2-7; unclear D gene. With 5 bases removed from V and 2 bases from J, the gap between germline ends came to 14 bases. Germline V CDR1 and CDR2: SGHRS, YFSETQ. The CDR3 consists of 14 residues. Here the CDR3 DNA reads TGCGCCAGCAGGGGTACAGCGTATACCTACGAGCAGTACTTC. As protein: CASRGTAYTYEQYF. Complete variable domain (other parts from reference TRBV5-1 and TRBJ2-7): KAGVTQTPRYLIKTRGQQVTLSCSPISGHRSVSWYQQTPGQGLQFLFEYFSETQRNKGNFPGRFSGRQFSNSRSEMNVSTLELGDSALYLCASRGTAYTYEQYFGPGTRLTVT.

Note on this clonotype: One end of the junction is discordant with germline, which a read error may explain. The gene calls are TRBV27 and TRBJ2-1; 7 bases match TRBD2. Germline-derived CDR1 and CDR2 are MNHEY and SMNVEV (reference sequence). The CDR3 spans 14 residues. CDR3 residues: CASSLGGSYNEQLF. The CDR3 DNA sequence: TGTGCCAGCAGTTTGGGAGGGTCCTACAATGAGCAGCTCTTC.

This clonotype was counted a few times. The rearrangement uses TRBV6-1 and TRBJ1-5, with D perhaps TRBD1 (5 bases). With 7 bases removed from V and 3 bases from J, the gap between germline ends came to 10 bases. The CDR3 contains 13 residues. The germline V gene has CDR1 MNHNS and CDR2 SASEGT. The CDR3 DNA is TGTGCCAGCAAAAACAGGCCCAATCAGCCCCAGCATTTT. This sequence encodes CASKNRPNQPQHF.

The rearrangement uses TRBV9 and TRBJ2-1, with D tentatively TRBD2 (5 bases). Trimming stripped 3 bases from V and 4 bases from J, with 20 bases between. The germline V gene encodes CDR1 SGDLS and CDR2 YYNGEE. The CDR3 consists of 17 residues. CDR3 loop: CASSAALHRDNYNEQFF. The CDR3 DNA reads TGTGCCAGCAGCGCTGCCCTCCATCGGGATAATTACAATGAGCAGTTCTTC.

This clonotype was seen a few times. The CDR3 DNA sequence: TGTGCCAGCAGCTTAGAGTGGACAGAAACCGGGGAGCTGTTTTTT. Translation: CASSLEWTETGELFF. V usage is TRBV7-8 and J usage is TRBJ2-2; possibly TRBD1 for D (6 bases). The ends were cut back, 1 base at V and 5 bases at J, with 11 bases in the middle. Looked up from germline, CDR1 is SGHVS and CDR2 is FQNEAQ. The CDR3 spans 15 residues.

This chain uses TRBV12-3 or TRBV12-4 with TRBJ1-4, with a tentative D call TRBD1 (6 bases). The CDR3 runs to 11 residues. V was cut by 5 bases and J by 14 bases, with 12 bases left in between. The DNA of the CDR3 is TGTGCCAGCAGTGGTGGGACACTTCTGTTTTTT. The encoded protein is CASSGGTLLFF.

This clonotype was counted many times. The chain joins TRBV5-1 to TRBJ2-3, with a tentative D call TRBD2 (5 bases). The V gene's germline CDR1 is SGHRS and CDR2 YFSETQ. Trimming cost V 4 bases and J 3 bases, with 18 bases left between them. The CDR3 is 16 amino acids. DNA for the CDR3: TGCGCCAGCAGCCCGGACTCGGGGAGCCGGACAGATACGCAGTATTTT. Translated: CASSPDSGSRTDTQYF.

This clonotype was detected ten times or more. The chain couples TRBV10-3 to TRBJ2-3, with 10 bases fitting TRBD2. Germline CDR1 ENHRY, CDR2 SYGVKD. The CDR3 extends over 16 amino acids. V shed 0 bases, J shed 6 bases, and the junction held 6 bases outside the gene matches. Here the CDR3 DNA reads TGTGCCATCAGTGAGTCCCCGGCTAGCGGGAGTGATACGCAGTATTTT. This translates into CAISESPASGSDTQYF.

This clonotype appeared many times. The chain links TRBV20-1 to TRBJ2-1; the match to TRBD2 covers 9 bases. V was pared by 1 base and J by 5 bases, with 12 bases of the junction left unmatched. CDR1 and CDR2 from the germline V gene are DFQATT and SNEGSKA (reference sequence). There are 17 residues in the CDR3. The CDR3 nucleotides read TGCAGTGCTAGAGTCCTACCCTGGCGGGAGGGCAACAATGAGCAGTTCTTC. This codes for CSARVLPWREGNNEQFF.

This rearrangement joins TRBV20-1 to TRBJ1-4; 11 bases are shared with TRBD1. The CDR3 length is 16 residues. V lost 3 bases, J lost 6 bases, and 9 bases stayed unmatched. Germline lookup yields CDR1 DFQATT and CDR2 SNEGSKA (reference sequence). The DNA for the CDR3 is TGCAGTGCTAGTTATGGACAGGGGGCGCAAGATGAAAAACTGTTTTTT. Translation: CSASYGQGAQDEKLFF.

Comment on this clonotype: This may arise from a read error, as a much more abundant clone is one base away. The chain joins TRBV2 to TRBJ2-5; no firm D call. Germline V gene lookup returns CDR1 SNHLY and CDR2 FYNNEI. This CDR3 spans 14 amino acids. The CDR3 region has the DNA TGTGACAGCAGCCAGGACCAACCCCAAGAGACCCAGTACTTC. Its protein product is CDSSQDQPQETQYF. Full variable domain (remainder filled in from reference TRBV2 and TRBJ2-5): EPEVTQTPSHQVTQMGQEVILRCVPISNHLYFYWYRQILGQKVEFLVSFYNNEISEKSEIFDDQFSVERPDGSNFTLKIRSTKLEDSAMYFCDSSQDQPQETQYFGPGTRLLVL.

This clonotype was counted only a few times. The CDR3 DNA is TGTGCCAGCAGTACCTCAGGGTTAGGACGAACCTACGAGCAGTACTTC. It is translated as CASSTSGLGRTYEQYF. The genes are TRBV28 and TRBJ2-7; weak D call: TRBD1 (5 bases). CDR1 MDHEN and CDR2 SYDVKM come from the germline V gene. The V and J ends lost 5 bases and 2 bases respectively, with 19 bases between them. There are 16 residues in the CDR3.

A word on this clonotype: Likely a read error: the CDR3 ends without its conserved phenylalanine or tryptophan. The DNA of the CDR3 is TGCGCCAGCAGCTTGGACAGGGAAGCTTTCCTT. Amino acid sequence: CASSLDREAFL. The chain combines TRBV5-1 with TRBJ1-1; D is perhaps TRBD1 (5 bases). Germline assignment: CDR1 SGHRS and CDR2 YFSETQ. The CDR3 is 11 amino acids. V gave up 0 bases and J gave up 8 bases, with 5 bases separating them.

The chain uses TRBV12-3 or TRBV12-4 and TRBJ2-7; a weak D match, TRBD1 (5 bases). There are 14 residues in the CDR3. V was clipped by 5 bases and J by 2 bases, with 13 bases between them. The CDR3 loop reads CASSRTTDTYEQYF. The CDR3 nucleotides read TGTGCCAGCAGTCGCACGACAGACACCTACGAGCAGTACTTC.

This clonotype appeared a single time. CDR3 DNA sequence: TGTGCCAGCAGCGGGACAGGGATCTCCTACGAGCAGTACTTC. It translates to CASSGTGISYEQYF. The chain carries TRBV28 and TRBJ2-7, with 9 bases identical to TRBD1. V shed 6 bases and J 0 bases; nucleotides not matched to a gene: 3. The CDR3 is 14 amino acids. Germline values: CDR1 MDHEN, CDR2 SYDVKM.

As concerns this clonotype: A much larger clone differs by one base, so this may be a read error. The V and J genes are TRBV9 and TRBJ2-7; 7 bases agree with TRBD1. The CDR3 is 14 amino acids. Germline CDR1 reads SGDLS; CDR2 reads YYNGEE. The CDR3 loop reads CASRVGDSSYEQYF. Here the CDR3 DNA reads TGTGCCAGCCGCGTAGGGGACAGCTCCTACGAGCAGTACTTC.